This TCR beta chain stems from a study of blood T cell repertoires in COVID-19. Study in general: The United States, Italy and Spain provided the acute and convalescent COVID-19 samples. PBMCs, B-cell-depleted T cells, or T cells provided the cDNA or gDNA that made up the material.

Authors' data handling: Nucleated cell counts were estimated from reference gene primer amplification. The protocol was immunoSEQ multiplex PCR, while the TCRdb copy is restricted to in-frame clones and leaves out a portion. D and trimming were read from the DNA, whereas the V and J calls and clone size are those reported in that table. Counted here are some 220,000 clones, 82% occurring once; the ten biggest clones make up roughly 5.5%. Enrolled during active infection, Seattle patients were then followed longitudinally. This CDR3 is built from 20 residues. From germline, CDR1 is SGHTA and CDR2 FQGNSA. The V end lost 0 bases, the J end lost 0 bases, and 18 bases lay between the germline ends.

This TCR was sampled from a woman in her 70s with COVID-19, enrolled during active disease. The chain has TRBV7-2 and TRBJ1-6; D remains unclear. Input material: peripheral blood. CDR3 nucleotide sequence: TGTGCCAGCAGCTTAGCCCCTTTTATTACGGGGAGCTCCTATAATTCACCCCTCCACTTT. Its protein product is CASSLAPFITGSSYNSPLHF.